Sequencing of this T cell receptor (beta chain) was carried out in a study of cytomegalovirus exposure and HLA in healthy donors. Findings and caveats of the study: A later analysis associated 16,000 or so TCR beta sequences with HLA alleles at a 0.05 false discovery rate. The majority of CMV-associated TCR beta chains were reported as apparently HLA-restricted in a later analysis.

In the case of this clone: Its antigen is as yet unknown. At one end, the junction sequence differs from germline, possibly due to a read error.

The PCR contained 60 Vbeta and 13 Jbeta primers. Sequencing was performed with immunoSEQ multiplex PCR; in TCRdb, only in-frame clones are kept and a portion is missing. The sample consists of fewer than 140,000 clones, roughly 77% of them appearing once. Germline loops: CDR1 SEHNR, CDR2 FQNEAQ (reference sequence). CDR3 length: 16 residues. This receptor was taken from a man aged 40-49 years in good health and CMV-seronegative. The rearrangement joins TRBV7-9 to TRBJ1-2, with 9 bases fitting TRBD1. Specimen: PBMCs. This CDR3 is CSSSPFRTGANYGYTF. DNA for the CDR3: TGTTCCAGCAGCCCCTTTAGGACAGGGGCTAACTATGGCTACACCTTC.